The 10 T cell receptor beta chains listed next were all sequenced from one sample in a study of blood T cell repertoires in COVID-19. Data came from immunoSEQ multiplex PCR; TCRdb stores just in-frame clones and leaves some out. The repertoire has approximately 280,000 clones, 70% to 90% of them found once; the top ten carry approximately 11%. Sequencing input: peripheral blood. These receptors all come from a woman in her seventies with acute or convalescent COVID-19.

The chain carries TRBV3-1 (or the pseudogene TRBV3-2) and TRBJ2-7; 10 bases are shared with TRBD1. This CDR3 has 14 amino acids. In germline, CDR1 is LGHDT, CDR2 YNNKEL (reference sequence). The V gene end was trimmed by 1 base and the J gene end by 3 bases; junction bases not matched to a gene: 0. Here the CDR3 reads CASSQGDRGYEQYF. DNA of the CDR3: TGTGCCAGCAGCCAAGGGGACAGGGGCTACGAGCAGTACTTC.

The chain couples TRBV5-1 to TRBJ2-2, with 12 bases that match TRBD2. V was clipped by 4 bases and J by 6 bases; unmatched bases: 7. In germline, CDR1 is SGHRS, CDR2 YFSETQ. This CDR3 has 16 amino acids. In DNA, the CDR3 is TGCGCCAGCAGCACAACCGGGACTAGCGGGTCCGGGGAGCTGTTTTTT. Encoded protein: CASSTTGTSGSGELFF. Complete variable domain (other parts from reference TRBV5-1 and TRBJ2-2): KAGVTQTPRYLIKTRGQQVTLSCSPISGHRSVSWYQQTPGQGLQFLFEYFSETQRNKGNFPGRFSGRQFSNSRSEMNVSTLELGDSALYLCASSTTGTSGSGELFFGEGSRLTVL.

The CDR3 sequence: CASRTSGGRVPQETQYF. CDR3 DNA sequence: TGTGCCAGCAGGACTAGCGGGGGCCGGGTCCCCCAAGAGACCCAGTACTTC. The chain uses TRBV2 and TRBJ2-5; 12 nucleotides match TRBD2. The germline CDR1 and CDR2 sequences are SNHLY and FYNNEI. Trimming at V came to 6 bases and at J to 1 base, leaving 9 bases not matched to a gene. The CDR3 totals 17 residues.

The gene calls are TRBV6-2 or TRBV6-3 and TRBJ2-7; maybe TRBD1 (7 bases). V gave up 2 bases and J gave up 6 bases, with 14 bases separating them. Germline assignment: CDR1 MNHEY and CDR2 SVGEGT. CDR3 length: 14 residues. In nucleotides, the CDR3 is TGTGCCAGCAGTTACGGAGGGGGCAGGGGCGAGCAGTACTTC. It encodes CASSYGGGRGEQYF.

The V gene is TRBV11-2, the J gene TRBJ1-3; no clear D gene. This CDR3 contains 13 residues. Germline V gene data show CDR1 as SGHAT and CDR2 as FQNNGV. V was shortened by 7 bases and J by 5 bases, with 12 bases between the two germline ends. The chain's CDR3 is CASTVPGRNTIYF. As DNA, the CDR3 is TGTGCCAGCACCGTACCCGGGAGAAACACCATATATTTT.

Regarding this clone: Different DNA sequences within this sample yield the same CDR3. The rearrangement uses TRBV7-9 and TRBJ2-5; 11 bases are shared with TRBD1. The CDR3 contains 15 residues. The V gene's germline CDR1 is SEHNR and CDR2 FQNEAQ (reference sequence). Trimming cost V 3 bases and J 5 bases; bases outside gene matches: 5. Here the CDR3 reads CASSLGQGVGETQYF. CDR3 nucleotides: TGTGCCAGCAGCTTGGGACAGGGGGTGGGCGAGACCCAGTACTTC.

This clone was detected a few times. The chain recombines TRBV5-1 with TRBJ2-3; 7 positions match TRBD1. The length of the CDR3 is 17 residues. In germline, CDR1 is SGHRS, CDR2 YFSETQ. V lost 2 bases to trimming and J lost 0 bases; unmatched junction nucleotides: 9. CDR3 amino acids: CASSLDDREHSTDTQYF. The CDR3 DNA reads TGCGCCAGCAGCTTAGACGACAGGGAACATAGCACAGATACGCAGTATTTT.

This chain joins TRBV27 and TRBJ2-7, with a possible D match to TRBD2 (6 bases). V lost 5 bases to trimming and J lost 0 bases, with 23 bases between them. CDR3 length equals 18 residues. Germline CDR1 MNHEY, CDR2 SMNVEV (reference sequence). CDR3 DNA sequence: TGTGCCAGCAGTAGGACGAAGCCTGCGGTAGCGGACTCCTACGAGCAGTACTTC. Protein: CASSRTKPAVADSYEQYF.

This clone was seen a single time. The chain recombines TRBV5-5 with TRBJ2-2, with D tentatively TRBD1 (5 bases). This CDR3 has 16 amino acids. The germline CDR1 and CDR2 sequences are SGHKS and YYEKEE (reference sequence). V lost 0 bases and J lost 0, with 9 bases in between. This CDR3 is CASSLAAGPNTGELFF. The CDR3, as DNA: TGTGCCAGCAGCTTGGCGGCAGGGCCGAACACCGGGGAGCTGTTTTTT.

The genes are TRBV12-3 or TRBV12-4 and TRBJ1-1; D unclear. V lost 6 bases and J lost 10, with 12 bases in between. This CDR3 is built from 11 residues. The CDR3 DNA reads TGTGCCAGCAGGGAGCAGTTGGTAGCTTTCTTT. Translation gives CASREQLVAFF.